Listed here is a single T cell receptor (beta chain). This entry comes from a study of blood T cells in healthy people across ages. Together with a sample-barcoded 5' primer, a J-beta primer mix was included in a second PCR lasting roughly 6 to 12 cycles. CDR3-containing paired-end reads numbering at least 2.5 million came from each sample. TCRdb reprocessed the 5' RACE reads via MiXCR and lists one record per CDR3 protein. The sample shows about 780,000 distinct CDR3 sequences, roughly 46% of them seen only once. The origin of this receptor is a man aged 80 or over in good health. Sample: blood.

CDR3 amino acids: CASSARGRDEAFF. The CDR3 bases are TGTGCCAGCAGCGCACGGGGTAGGGATGAAGCTTTCTTT. V and J are TRBV7-9 and TRBJ1-1; the D is unclear. The germline V and J ends were trimmed by 5 bases and 7 bases, with 14 bases remaining between them. CDR1 is SEHNR, CDR2 FQNEAQ, per germline (reference sequence). The CDR3 runs 13 residues.